This TCR beta chain was obtained from a study of blood T cell repertoires in COVID-19. Whole-study context: COVID-19 samples, acute and convalescent, were from the United States, Italy and Spain. The cDNA or gDNA used as material had been derived from T cells, B-cell-depleted T cells, or PBMCs.

The CDR3 totals 17 residues. The ends lost 4 bases at V and 0 bases at J; junction bases unmatched: 10. The germline V gene has CDR1 SGHRS and CDR2 YFSETQ. Patients at the Seattle site were enrolled during active infection and followed longitudinally. Original processing methods: Nucleated cell number was recorded as an estimate derived from reference gene primer amplification. Generated by immunoSEQ multiplex PCR, the TCRdb table keeps only in-frame clones and is missing some. V, J and clone size were drawn from that table, and D and trimming were deduced from the DNA. The table includes 210,000 or so clones, just under 90% detected once.

Sample: peripheral blood. This clonotype was obtained from a man aged 30 to 45 with COVID-19, enrolled during active disease. The rearrangement links TRBV5-1 to TRBJ2-7, with 10 nucleotides matching TRBD2. This CDR3 is CASSLRTSGGNSYEQYF. The CDR3 nucleotides are TGCGCCAGCAGCCTCCGGACTAGCGGAGGAAACTCCTACGAGCAGTACTTC.